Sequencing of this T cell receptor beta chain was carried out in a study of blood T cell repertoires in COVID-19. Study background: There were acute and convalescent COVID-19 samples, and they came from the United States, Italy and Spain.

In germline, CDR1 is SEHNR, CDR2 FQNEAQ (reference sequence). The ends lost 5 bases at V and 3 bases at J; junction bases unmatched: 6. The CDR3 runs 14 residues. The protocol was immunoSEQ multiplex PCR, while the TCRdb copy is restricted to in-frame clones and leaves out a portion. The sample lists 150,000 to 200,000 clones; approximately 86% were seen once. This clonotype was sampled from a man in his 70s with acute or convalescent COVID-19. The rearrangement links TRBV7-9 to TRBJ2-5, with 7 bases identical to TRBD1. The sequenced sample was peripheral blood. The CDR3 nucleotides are TGTGCCAGCAGCAGACAGGGTTCGGAAGAGACCCAGTACTTC. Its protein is CASSRQGSEETQYF.